This paragraph covers one TCR beta chain sequence. The entry originates in a study of T-cell memory formation after mild COVID-19. CDR1 and CDR2 (germline): MNHNS, SASEGT. Trimming took 6 bases from V and 10 from J, leaving 18 bases between them. There are 13 residues in the CDR3. TCRdb reprocessed the 5' RACE reads with MiXCR, giving one entry per CDR3 protein. The sample lists roughly 560,000 distinct CDR3 sequences, 20% seen once, with approximately 13% in the top ten. Material for sequencing was PBMCs or a T cell subset sorted from them (not recorded which). The genes are TRBV6-1 and TRBJ1-2; tentatively, D is TRBD1 (6 bases). This sequence was found in an adult woman who had mild COVID-19 (a few samples of this study predate the infection). Cell type and time point are not known. This CDR3 is CASRETPDSYYTF. CDR3 coding DNA: TGTGCCAGCAGGGAAACCCCGGACAGCTACTACACCTTC.